The TCR beta chain described here comes from a study of blood T cell repertoires in COVID-19. Study in general: There were acute and convalescent COVID-19 samples, and they came from the United States, Italy and Spain. The cDNA or gDNA used as material had been derived from T cells, B-cell-depleted T cells, or PBMCs.

Original methodology: By means of reference gene primer amplification, nucleated cell counts were estimated. Clones were read by immunoSEQ multiplex PCR, and TCRdb kept only the in-frame ones, dropping some. Clonal size and the V and J genes are those of that table, whereas D and trimming came from the DNA. The sample has some 40,000 clones; over 75% are singletons. Germline assignment: CDR1 SGHAT and CDR2 FQNNGV. Trimming cost V 1 base and J 3 bases, with 9 bases left between them. This CDR3 is built from 14 residues. The TCR was taken from a woman over 75 with acute or convalescent COVID-19. The chain couples TRBV11-2 to TRBJ1-1; maybe TRBD1 (5 bases). Input material: peripheral blood. CDR3 sequence reads: CASSLGIGDTEAFF. The DNA of the CDR3 is TGTGCCAGCAGCTTAGGAATAGGGGACACTGAAGCTTTCTTT. The variable domain in full, completed from reference TRBV11-2 and TRBJ1-1, reads EAGVAQSPRYKIIEKRQSVAFWCNPISGHATLYWYQQILGQGPKLLIQFQNNGVVDDSQLPKDRFSAERLKGVDSTLKIQPAKLEDSAVYLCASSLGIGDTEAFFGQGTRLTVV.